Following are 5 T cell receptor beta chains from one sample sequenced in a study of CD8+CD57+ T cells in acquired aplastic anemia. Genomic DNA was employed as the template in profiling TCR beta VDJ and CDR3. TCRdb reprocessed the reads via MiXCR and lists one record per CDR3 protein. The profile shows around 290,000 distinct CDR3 sequences, 50% to 65% of them singletons. The authors sequenced patients whose flow cytometry had shown CD8+CD57+ cell expansion. Sequences were obtained from sorted CD4+, CD8+, or CD8+CD57+ T cells (not recorded which) from PBMCs. These receptors all come from a human donor with aplastic anemia.

In the case of this clonotype: Sequence at one end of the junction differs from germline and may be a read error. The chain uses TRBV10-3 and TRBJ1-6; 11 bases match TRBD1. CDR3 size: 14 residues. The V gene's germline CDR1 is ENHRY and CDR2 SYGVKD. The CDR3: CAISEGQGGSPLHF. CDR3 nucleotides: TGTGCTATCAGTGAGGGACAGGGGGGGTCACCCCTCCACTTT.

This clonotype was detected ten times or more. V is TRBV20-1 and J is TRBJ2-7; possibly TRBD1 or TRBD2 for D (5 bases each). There are 12 residues in the CDR3. Germline loops: CDR1 DFQATT, CDR2 SNEGSKA (reference sequence). V shed 7 bases and J shed 9 bases, with 19 bases lying between them. The CDR3 region is CSGVGTAPGQYF. CDR3 DNA: TGCAGTGGGGTCGGGACGGCCCCCGGGCAGTACTTC.

The sample holds many counts of this clonotype. The genes are TRBV5-1 and TRBJ1-4; a weak D match, TRBD1 (5 bases). Germline V gene lookup returns CDR1 SGHRS and CDR2 YFSETQ. The V end lost 6 bases, the J end lost 4 bases, and 13 bases lay between the germline ends. The CDR3 has 14 residues. CDR3 nucleotide sequence: TGCGCCAGCACCCTGGGTCAGGGTAATGAAAAACTGTTTTTT. Translation gives CASTLGQGNEKLFF.

To note about this clonotype: A read error may account for a junction end that differs from germline. The chain is built from TRBV29-1 and TRBJ1-2, with D maybe TRBD1 (6 bases). The CDR3 loop spans 18 amino acids. Germline V gives CDR1 SQVTM, CDR2 ANQGSEA. CDR3 nucleotide sequence: TGCGGCGTTGAAGCCCGATCGGTGAGGACAGAGAATGCCTATGGCTACACCTTC. This translates into CGVEARSVRTENAYGYTF.

This clonotype was recorded many times. This rearrangement joins TRBV5-1 to TRBJ1-4, with a weak D call TRBD1 (6 bases). The CDR3 extends over 15 amino acids. The V gene lost 4 bases and the J gene lost 13 bases, with 23 bases spanning the gap. In germline, CDR1 is SGHRS, CDR2 YFSETQ. The DNA of the CDR3 is TGCGCCAGCAGCCCCGGGGACAATTTAATGAGGGGACTGTTTTTT. This gives the protein CASSPGDNLMRGLFF.